This TCR beta chain was captured in a study of blood T cell repertoires in COVID-19. As for the study in general: The cDNA or gDNA used as material had been derived from T cells, B-cell-depleted T cells, or PBMCs.

This CDR3 has 15 residues. V lost 1 base and J 3 bases, leaving 12 bases between the germline ends. The germline V gene has CDR1 LNHNV and CDR2 YYDKDF (reference sequence). Original methodology: Reference gene primers were amplified, and this amplification served to estimate nucleated cell counts. The repertoire was sequenced with immunoSEQ multiplex PCR; TCRdb's copy has only in-frame clones and lacks some. V and J calls and clone size follow that table, whereas D and trimming were derived from the DNA. The sample records roughly 280,000 clones, about 91% being singletons. Those who participated ranged in age from roughly 18 to 89 years and resided in about two dozen US areas. Cohort allocation depended upon clinical history that participants reported.

Sequenced sample: PBMCs or T cells enriched from blood (not recorded which). This clonotype originated in a man aged 40-50 years who had been exposed to COVID-19. The V call is TRBV15, the J call TRBJ2-5, with D possibly TRBD1 on 5 matching bases. In DNA, the CDR3 is TGTGCCACCAGCAGAGCTCCGACAGATAAAGAGACCCAGTACTTC. Its protein is CATSRAPTDKETQYF.